The clone carrying this TCR beta chain has ten or more counts. Antigen: not known. The germline gene is not matched at one end of the junction; a read error may be the cause. Germline CDR1 and CDR2: SGHRS and YFSETQ. The CDR3 is made up of 11 amino acids. Recently diagnosed hyperthyroidism of less than 2 months' duration affected patients aged 18 to 65. The sample originates from a study of T cells in Graves' hyperthyroidism and ophthalmopathy. Study-wide findings and caveats: Among thyroid clonotypes expanded above 0.001, most also appeared in blood.

The TCR beta CDR3 regions underwent amplification using RNA transcripts as the source. First-round RT-PCR with HTBI primers amplified the TCR CDR3 region. One entry per CDR3 protein, called by TCRdb with MiXCR from the multiplex PCR reads. The sample holds some 400,000 distinct CDR3 sequences; around 13% are singletons and the top ten take 9.5% to 12%. The chain employs TRBV5-1 and TRBJ2-5, with D maybe TRBD2 (5 bases). The receptor was isolated from a woman aged 60-75 years with Graves' hyperthyroidism. The sequenced material came from blood. DNA of the CDR3: TGTGCCAGCAGCCAGCGGGAGACCCAGTACTTC. This translates into CASSQRETQYF.